Listed below are T cell receptor beta chains from one sample, sequenced in a study of cytomegalovirus exposure and HLA in healthy donors. Sequencing used immunoSEQ multiplex PCR; TCRdb keeps in-frame clones, though not all of them. The sample has roughly 70,000 clones; approximately 90% are singletons. The source material was PBMCs. Receptors originate from a woman aged 18-29 years in good health and CMV-seropositive. Both conserved end residues are trimmed from each CDR3. A D gene is named only where the DNA matches it firmly.

>TRBJ2-7|12|TRBV13|TRBD2
ASSFKRGSYEQY
>TRBJ2-1|10|TRBV30|.
AWSGGGNEQF
>TRBJ2-3|10|TRBV27|TRBD2
ASSLSCSSGG
>TRBJ2-3|14|TRBV7-6|.
ASSTTEGGGTDTQY
>TRBJ1-1|14|TRBV5-6|.
ASSFGGMSGNTEAF
>TRBJ1-2|14|TRBV19|.
ASSVQGGPTNYGYT
>TRBJ2-7|14|TRBV7-8|TRBD1
ASSYQLTGASYEQY
>TRBJ1-6|12|TRBV6-1|TRBD1
ASSRGTGNSPLH
>TRBJ2-2|15|TRBV6-4|TRBD2
ASSAGTSGGLPGELF
>TRBJ1-4|13|TRBV28|.
ASSLYHNTGEKLF
>TRBJ1-1|12|TRBV6-5|TRBD1
ASSFGQGAFAAF